Included here is one T cell receptor beta chain sequence, with context. This receptor's antigen is unknown. No clone much larger than this one lies a single base away; base qualities are absent. Taken from cysteine to phenylalanine, the CDR3 has 12 residues. Here the CDR3 DNA is all that survives: 36 bases in frame from base 1. CDR1 MNHEY and CDR2 SVGAGI were looked up in the germline V gene. The germline ends are 12 bases apart after V is trimmed by 8 bases and J by 5 bases. The data originate from a study of T cell repertoires in ileal Crohn's disease (dated by TCRdb to between 2017 and 2020). Looking at the study overall: The median duration of disease was approximately 8.3 years, and at the time of surgery 30% to 35% of patients were active smokers. Surgery was performed for a complication in all patients, with stricturing disease in roughly 61% and penetrating disease in roughly 40%. Endoscopic postoperative recurrence was defined by a Rutgeerts score above i0. For commercial TCRB immunosequencing, approximately 460 nanograms of biopsy DNA were submitted for each sample. A total of roughly 170 mucosal samples from around 60 patients were sequenced, with samples obtained at several locations on the surgical specimen and at postoperative endoscopy. TCR repertoire analysis was performed in a few dozen Crohn's disease patients drawn from a prospective multicentre cohort. M0 samples were biopsies from the inflamed portion of the ileum in the surgical resection specimen. Running in parallel with the study was a multicentre cohort set up to find predictors of early endoscopic recurrence following ileocolonic resection. Roughly half of the patients were given postoperative therapy, with ten to twelve receiving thiopurines and approximately 17 receiving anti-TNF agents.

Sample time point, as interpreted from the label and publication: inflamed ileum from the surgical specimen. Adults with ileal or ileocolonic Crohn's disease and an indication for ileocolonic resection were eligible for inclusion. Whole ileal mucosal biopsies were kept frozen at -80 degrees C prior to DNA extraction. Genomic DNA was isolated from frozen whole biopsies using a TRizol-based method, and the DNA was quantified with a NanoDrop 2000 spectrophotometer. Library preparation employed the immunoSEQ multiplex PCR assay. CDR3 regions were amplified from genomic DNA by Adaptive Biotechnology using a two-step, amplification bias-controlled multiplex PCR. In the first PCR, primers covered every V and J gene segment, and in the second PCR, barcodes and Illumina adapters were added. An Illumina instrument was used to sequence the CDR3 libraries. The authors' pipeline ran thus. Vendor-provided pipelines were combined with custom analysis of raw data in R/Bioconductor under R version 3.3.0. Clonality, which ranges from 0 to 1, was calculated as the inverse of the normalised Shannon entropy across all productive clones. The repertoire share taken up by the top 100 clones defined high-frequency clones, and only clones that passed a 95% confidence test were kept. Repertoire diversity was measured with the Simpson index, and overlap between samples was measured with the Morisita-Horn index. TCRdb's version of the immuneACCESS table is confined to in-frame rearrangements and falls short of the full clone set. An unresolved V gene accounts for under half of the shortfall where checked; the remainder is of unknown origin. D and trimming were read from the DNA, whereas the V and J calls and clone size are those reported in that table. This sample gives about 6,600 clones in total; around 86% of them show up just once. Jointly, the top ten make up 10% of the sample.

Results and caveats for the whole study, not just this receptor: A significantly higher proportion of clonal expansions was observed in active smokers at surgery than in non-smokers (approximately 26% vs 20%, p=0.02). Endoscopic recurrence was found to be associated with higher high-frequency clone percentages at surgery, and recurrence was observed in all patients with clonality above 26.8% (18/57). Only a subgroup of patients, of unstated size, had their mucosal CD4 and CD8 T cells sorted and sequenced. Compared with CD4 T cells, sorted CD8 T cells held more high-frequency clones, which suggests that the mucosal expansions were mostly CD8.

This clonotype originated in an adult with Crohn's disease. Sequencing was done on a sample of ileal tissue. The sequence joins TRBV6-5 to TRBJ2-5, with the D segment identity uncertain. The CDR3 amino acid sequence is: CASGSGRETQYF. The base sequence is TGTGCCAGCGGATCGGGCCGGGAGACCCAGTACTTC.